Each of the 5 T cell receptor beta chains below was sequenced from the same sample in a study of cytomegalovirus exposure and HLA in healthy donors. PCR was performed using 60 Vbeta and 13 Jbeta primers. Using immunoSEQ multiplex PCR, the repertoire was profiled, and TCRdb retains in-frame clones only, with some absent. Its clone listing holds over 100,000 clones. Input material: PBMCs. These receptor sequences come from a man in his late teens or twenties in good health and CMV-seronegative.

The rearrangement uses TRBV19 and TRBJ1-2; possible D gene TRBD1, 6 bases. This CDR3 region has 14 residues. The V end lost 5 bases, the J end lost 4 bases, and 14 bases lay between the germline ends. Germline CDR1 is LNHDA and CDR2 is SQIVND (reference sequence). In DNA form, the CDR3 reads TGTGCCAGTAGTCGGGGGGCGCCAGGCTATGGCTACACCTTC. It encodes CASSRGAPGYGYTF.

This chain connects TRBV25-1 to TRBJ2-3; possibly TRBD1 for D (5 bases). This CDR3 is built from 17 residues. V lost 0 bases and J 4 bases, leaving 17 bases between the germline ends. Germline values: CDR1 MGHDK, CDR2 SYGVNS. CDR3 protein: CASSEYRQGVLSDTQYF. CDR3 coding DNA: TGTGCCAGCAGTGAATATAGGCAGGGCGTCCTCTCAGATACGCAGTATTTT. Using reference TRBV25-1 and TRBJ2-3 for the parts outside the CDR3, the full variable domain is EADIYQTPRYLVIGTGKKITLECSQTMGHDKMYWYQQDPGMELHLIHYSYGVNSTEKGDLSSESTVSRIRTEHFPLTLESARPSHTSQYLCASSEYRQGVLSDTQYFGPGTRLTVL.

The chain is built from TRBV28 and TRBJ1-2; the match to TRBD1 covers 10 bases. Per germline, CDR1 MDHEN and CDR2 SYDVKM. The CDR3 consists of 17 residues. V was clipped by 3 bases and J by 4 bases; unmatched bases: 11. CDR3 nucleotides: TGTGCCAGCAGTTTGACGTCCCGGGACAGGGGCGTCTATGGCTACACCTTC. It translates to CASSLTSRDRGVYGYTF.

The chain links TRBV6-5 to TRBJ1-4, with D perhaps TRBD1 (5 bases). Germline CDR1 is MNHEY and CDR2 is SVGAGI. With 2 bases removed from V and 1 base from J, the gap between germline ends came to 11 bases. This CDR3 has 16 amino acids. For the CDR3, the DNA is TGTGCCAGCAGTTACGGGAGGGGAGTAACTAATGAAAAACTGTTTTTT. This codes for CASSYGRGVTNEKLFF.

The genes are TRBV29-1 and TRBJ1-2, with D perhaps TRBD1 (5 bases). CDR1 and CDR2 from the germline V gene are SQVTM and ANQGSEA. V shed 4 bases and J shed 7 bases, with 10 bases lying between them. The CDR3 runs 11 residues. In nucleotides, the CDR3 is TGCAGCGTTGGGCAGGGAGGTGGCTACACCTTC. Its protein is CSVGQGGGYTF.